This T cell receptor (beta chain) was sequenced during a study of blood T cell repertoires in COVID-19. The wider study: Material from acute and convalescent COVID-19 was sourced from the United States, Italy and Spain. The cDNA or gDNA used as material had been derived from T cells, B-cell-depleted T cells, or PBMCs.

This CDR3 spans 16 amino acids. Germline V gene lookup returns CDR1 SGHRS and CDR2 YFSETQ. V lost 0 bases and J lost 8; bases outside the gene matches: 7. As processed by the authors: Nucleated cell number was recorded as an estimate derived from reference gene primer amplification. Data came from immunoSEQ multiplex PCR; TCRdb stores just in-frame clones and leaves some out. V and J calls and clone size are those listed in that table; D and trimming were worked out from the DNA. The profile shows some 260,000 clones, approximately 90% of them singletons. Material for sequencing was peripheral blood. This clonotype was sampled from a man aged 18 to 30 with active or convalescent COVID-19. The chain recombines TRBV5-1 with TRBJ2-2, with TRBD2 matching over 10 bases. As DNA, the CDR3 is TGCGCCAGCAGCTTGGGGGCTAGCGGGAGATCTGGGGAGCTGTTTTTT. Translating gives CASSLGASGRSGELFF. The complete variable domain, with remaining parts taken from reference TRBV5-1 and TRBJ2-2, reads KAGVTQTPRYLIKTRGQQVTLSCSPISGHRSVSWYQQTPGQGLQFLFEYFSETQRNKGNFPGRFSGRQFSNSRSEMNVSTLELGDSALYLCASSLGASGRSGELFFGEGSRLTVL.